This TCR beta chain was captured in a study of response to subunit inactivated influenza vaccine. Trimming removed 5 bases from V and 0 bases from J, with 16 bases in between. The CDR3 spans 16 residues. Germline V gives CDR1 ENHRY, CDR2 SYGVKD. A single record per CDR3 protein comes from TCRdb applying MiXCR to the RT-PCR reads. The sample records hundreds of thousands of distinct CDR3 sequences, about 12% being singletons. The sequence came from a man in his fifties or sixties who received an inactivated influenza vaccine. J is TRBJ1-1 and V is TRBV10-3; D perhaps matches TRBD1 (6 bases). The sequenced sample was PBMCs from blood, obtained on the day of vaccination. In DNA, the CDR3 is TGTGCCATCAGTCCGGACTGGGGGGGCGTGAACACTGAAGCTTTCTTT. Translation gives CAISPDWGGVNTEAFF.